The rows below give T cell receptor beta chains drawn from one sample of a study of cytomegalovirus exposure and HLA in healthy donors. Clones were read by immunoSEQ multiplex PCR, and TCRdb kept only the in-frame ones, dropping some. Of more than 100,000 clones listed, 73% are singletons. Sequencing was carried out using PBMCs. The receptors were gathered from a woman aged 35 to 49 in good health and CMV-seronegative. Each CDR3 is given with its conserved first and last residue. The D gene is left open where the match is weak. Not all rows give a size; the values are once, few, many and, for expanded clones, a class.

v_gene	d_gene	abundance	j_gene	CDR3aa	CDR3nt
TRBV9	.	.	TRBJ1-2	CASSVDVRGDDGYTF	TGTGCCAGCAGCGTAGACGTCCGGGGGGATGATGGCTACACCTTC
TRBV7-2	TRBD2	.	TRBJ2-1	CASSLIRLAGYNEQFF	TGTGCCAGCAGCTTAATTCGGCTAGCGGGCTACAATGAGCAGTTCTTC
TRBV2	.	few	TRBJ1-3	CASSRGAGNTIYF	TGTGCCAGCAGTCGGGGGGCTGGAAACACCATATATTTT
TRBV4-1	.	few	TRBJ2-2	CAIKDWTVTGELFF	TGCGCCATCAAGGATTGGACAGTAACCGGGGAGCTGTTTTTT
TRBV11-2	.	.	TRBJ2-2	CASSFGQIDTGELFF	TGTGCCAGCAGCTTCGGACAGATAGACACCGGGGAGCTGTTTTTT
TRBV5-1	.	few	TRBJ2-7	CASSLGGQSYEQYF	TGCGCCAGCAGCTTGGGAGGTCAGTCCTACGAGCAGTACTTC
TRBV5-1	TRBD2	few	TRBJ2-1	CASSLAPSGSGDEQFF	TGCGCCAGCAGCTTGGCCCCTAGCGGTTCGGGCGATGAGCAGTTCTTC
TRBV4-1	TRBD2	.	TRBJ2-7	CASSARRTSDIYEQYF	TGCGCCAGCAGCGCCCGACGGACTAGCGATATCTACGAGCAGTACTTC
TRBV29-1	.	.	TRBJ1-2	CSVSGDTYGYTF	TGCAGCGTCTCAGGGGACACGTATGGCTACACCTTC
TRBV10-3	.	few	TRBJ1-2	CAISDQTGNYGYTF	TGTGCCATCAGTGATCAAACAGGGAACTATGGCTACACCTTC
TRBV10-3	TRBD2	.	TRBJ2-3	CAISAGDTDTQYF	TGTGCCATCTCTGCGGGGGACACAGATACGCAGTATTTT
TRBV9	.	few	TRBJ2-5	CASSVGVAQIETQYF	TGTGCCAGCAGCGTAGGGGTAGCCCAAATAGAGACCCAGTACTTC
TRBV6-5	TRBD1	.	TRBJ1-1	CASKGEGQGKTEAFF	TGTGCCAGCAAGGGAGAGGGACAGGGAAAAACTGAAGCTTTCTTT
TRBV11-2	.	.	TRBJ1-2	CASSLSGGANYGYTF	TGTGCCAGCAGCTTAAGCGGGGGAGCTAACTATGGCTACACCTTC
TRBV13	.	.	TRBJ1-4	CASSSQMTGLGEKLFF	TGTGCCAGCAGCTCGCAGATGACAGGTTTAGGAGAAAAACTGTTTTTT
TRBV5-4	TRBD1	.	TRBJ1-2	CASSLAGTGGDGYTF	TGTGCCAGCAGCTTGGCCGGGACAGGGGGCGATGGCTACACCTTC
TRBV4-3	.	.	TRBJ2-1	CASSQDFVGGSSYNEQFF	TGCGCCAGCAGCCAAGACTTCGTGGGAGGAAGCTCCTACAATGAGCAGTTCTTC
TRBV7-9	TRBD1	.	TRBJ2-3	CASSSYRGPRTDTQYF	TGTGCCAGCAGCTCCTACAGGGGGCCCCGCACAGATACGCAGTATTTT
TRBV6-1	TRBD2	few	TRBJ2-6	CASSEATGLAGVGGANVLTF	TGTGCCAGCAGTGAAGCGACGGGACTAGCGGGTGTGGGGGGGGCCAACGTCCTGACTTTC
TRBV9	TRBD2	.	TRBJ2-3	CASSVDSGGRRADTQYF	TGTGCCAGCAGCGTGGATAGCGGGGGTCGTCGTGCAGATACGCAGTATTTT
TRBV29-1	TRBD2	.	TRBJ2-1	CSVVTSGGYNEQFF	TGCAGCGTGGTGACTAGCGGCGGCTACAATGAGCAGTTCTTC
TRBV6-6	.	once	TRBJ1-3	CASALESSGNTIYF	TGTGCCAGCGCCTTGGAGAGCTCTGGAAACACCATATATTTT
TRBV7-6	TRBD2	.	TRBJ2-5	CASSSPTSGKETQYF	TGTGCCAGCAGCTCGCCGACTAGCGGAAAAGAGACCCAGTACTTC
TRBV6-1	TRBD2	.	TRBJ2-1	CASRVTSGDRNEQFF	TGTGCCAGCAGAGTGACTAGCGGGGATCGCAATGAGCAGTTCTTC
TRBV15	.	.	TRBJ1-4	CATSRVGGVEKLFF	TGTGCCACCAGCAGAGTAGGCGGGGTTGAAAAACTGTTTTTT
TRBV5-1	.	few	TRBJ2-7	CASSLAPGYEQYF	TGCGCCAGCAGCTTGGCACCGGGCTACGAGCAGTACTTC
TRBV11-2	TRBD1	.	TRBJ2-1	CASSLDRGSVNEQFF	TGTGCCAGCAGCCTAGACAGGGGGTCGGTCAATGAGCAGTTCTTC
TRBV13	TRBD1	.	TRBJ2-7	CASSFGQGGEQYF	TGTGCCAGCAGCTTTGGACAGGGGGGGGAGCAGTACTTC
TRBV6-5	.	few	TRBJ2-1	CASSYHGSEQFF	TGTGCCAGCAGTTACCATGGTAGTGAGCAGTTCTTC
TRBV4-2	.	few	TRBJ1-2	CASSQDRSGVGGYTF	TGTGCCAGCAGCCAAGATCGGTCAGGGGTGGGGGGCTACACCTTC
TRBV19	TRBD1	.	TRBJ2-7	CASSHRGQETYEQYF	TGTGCCAGTAGCCATCGAGGACAGGAGACCTACGAGCAGTACTTC
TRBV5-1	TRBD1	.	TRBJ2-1	CASSLAGDSYNEQFF	TGCGCCAGCAGCTTGGCCGGGGACAGCTACAATGAGCAGTTCTTC
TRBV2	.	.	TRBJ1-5	CASSEYGGNQPQHF	TGTGCCAGCAGTGAGTACGGGGGAAATCAGCCCCAGCATTTT
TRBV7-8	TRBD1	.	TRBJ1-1	CASSRGQKGQAFF	TGTGCCAGCAGCCGGGGACAGAAGGGTCAAGCTTTCTTT
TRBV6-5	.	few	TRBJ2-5	CASSSGSETQYF	TGTGCCAGCAGTAGCGGGTCGGAGACCCAGTACTTC
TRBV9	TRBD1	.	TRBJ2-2	CASSNRQGVPGELFF	TGTGCCAGCAGCAACCGACAGGGGGTCCCCGGGGAGCTGTTTTTT
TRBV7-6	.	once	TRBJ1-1	CASSLLQWTEAFF	TGTGCCAGCAGCTTACTTCAGTGGACTGAAGCTTTCTTT
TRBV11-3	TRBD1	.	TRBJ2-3	CASSFGTGPDTQYF	TGTGCCAGCAGCTTTGGGACAGGGCCAGATACGCAGTATTTT
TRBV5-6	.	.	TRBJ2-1	CASSLAFRTEASEFNEQFF	TGTGCCAGCAGCTTGGCCTTCCGCACAGAGGCTAGCGAGTTCAATGAGCAGTTCTTC
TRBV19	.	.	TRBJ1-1	CASSAYREFSEAFF	TGTGCCAGTAGTGCCTACAGGGAATTCTCTGAAGCTTTCTTT